This T cell receptor (beta chain) was captured by sequencing in a study of T cells after somatic rescue of genetic block. Generated by immunoSEQ multiplex PCR, the TCRdb table keeps only in-frame clones and is missing some. The sample consists of more than 10,000 clones, nearly 80% of them appearing once. V lost 8 bases and J 6 bases, leaving 11 bases between the germline ends. Germline V gene sequence: CDR1 SGHVS, CDR2 FNYEAQ. The CDR3 contains 13 residues. Sequencing used peripheral blood mononuclear cells (PBMCs). The TCR originated in a boy aged 5-17 years. The V call is TRBV7-6, the J call TRBJ1-6; D possibly corresponds to TRBD1 (6 bases). The CDR3 sequence is CASGTGTNSPLHF. The CDR3 nucleotides read TGTGCCAGCGGAACAGGGACTAATTCACCCCTCCACTTT.